This TCR beta chain derives from a study of blood T cell repertoires in COVID-19. Study context: COVID-19 samples collected from the United States, Italy and Spain covered acute and convalescent phases. T cells, B-cell-depleted T cells, or PBMCs supplied cDNA or gDNA.

Authors' methods: Cell counts per sample came from amplifying reference gene primers. The assay was immunoSEQ multiplex PCR, and TCRdb's table has in-frame clones only and misses some. V, J and clone size are those of that table, while D and trimming were read from the DNA. The sample lists some 13,000 clones, 86% occurring once. This clone was counted a few times. The sequence was collected from an elderly man with acute or convalescent COVID-19. Source material: peripheral blood.

The CDR3 region is CASSEKAPGSTEAFF. The DNA of the CDR3 is TGTGCCAGCAGTGAAAAGGCCCCGGGGTCAACTGAAGCTTTCTTT. The chain employs TRBV6-1 and TRBJ1-1; D gene uncertain. Germline-derived CDR1 and CDR2 are MNHNS and SASEGT. The CDR3 is 15 residues long. Trimming stripped 2 bases from V and 5 bases from J, with 15 bases between.